The rows below give T cell receptor beta chains drawn from one sample of a study of PD-1 blockade in mismatch repair-deficient tumors. The assay was immunoSEQ multiplex PCR, and TCRdb's table has in-frame clones only and misses some. The table records 100,000 to 150,000 clones, about 88% of them present only once. This sample comprised peripheral blood, obtained 44 weeks after starting pembrolizumab. These receptors all come from an adult with mismatch repair-deficient cancer. The CDR3 runs from the conserved cysteine through the conserved F or W. D genes are given only for firm matches. Clone size is not always given. Where it is, it says once, few, many or a class for expanded clones.

cdr3_length clone_size j_call v_call d_call cdr3_nt cdr3_aa
11 NA TRBJ2-7 TRBV25-1 NA TGTGCCAGCAGTGTAAGTTACGAGCAGTACTTC CASSVSYEQYF
16 NA TRBJ2-3 TRBV6-1 NA TGTGCCAGCAGTGAAGGACAGGAGGGCCCCACAGATACGCAGTATTTT CASSEGQEGPTDTQYF
14 NA TRBJ2-1 TRBV27 TRBD2 TGTGCCAGCAGGGTTCTAGCGGGAGAGGGTGAGCAGTTCTTC CASRVLAGEGEQFF
13 NA TRBJ1-5 TRBV14 NA TGTGCCAGCAGCCAGTCGGAGAATCAGCCCCAGCATTTT CASSQSENQPQHF
16 NA TRBJ2-7 TRBV28 NA TGTGCCAGCAGTTTAATTAATTACCGCAGGTTCCACGAGCAGTACTTC CASSLINYRRFHEQYF
15 few TRBJ2-2 TRBV7-2 NA TGTGCCAGCAGCTTCGAGAGGGTGAGATCCGGGGAGCTGTTTTTT CASSFERVRSGELFF
17 NA TRBJ2-3 TRBV25-1 NA TGTGCCAGCAGCCCTTCAGACAGAATGACTAGCACAGATACGCAGTATTTT CASSPSDRMTSTDTQYF
16 NA TRBJ2-7 TRBV6-5 TRBD2 TGTGCCAGCAGTTACTCTGGCCTAGCGGCCTCCTCCGAGCAGTACTTC CASSYSGLAASSEQYF
20 NA TRBJ2-6 TRBV9 TRBD1 TGTGCCAGCAGCGGAACCGGGACAGGAATGGCGACCTCTGGGGCCAACGTCCTGACTTTC CASSGTGTGMATSGANVLTF
13 NA TRBJ1-2 TRBV6-1 NA TGTGCCAGCCGGGACGGGGATCATCAGGGCTACACCTTC CASRDGDHQGYTF
14 NA TRBJ2-7 TRBV7-9 TRBD2 TGTGCCACTCAACCCCTGGGGGGAGGGCCAGGGCAGTACTTC CATQPLGGGPGQYF
13 few TRBJ2-7 TRBV19 NA TGTGCCAGTAGTATAGCGACGAACTACGAGCAGTACTTC CASSIATNYEQYF
15 NA TRBJ1-2 TRBV7-8 TRBD1 TGTGCCAGCAGCCAAGTCACAGGGGGGGACTATGGCTACACCTTC CASSQVTGGDYGYTF
12 once TRBJ2-1 TRBV5-1 NA TGCGCCAGCAGAATTGACAGTGGTGAGCAGTTCTTC CASRIDSGEQFF
14 NA TRBJ2-7 TRBV7-8 NA TGTGCCAGCAGCTTGGGACATGAGAACTACGAGCAGTACTTC CASSLGHENYEQYF
14 NA TRBJ1-3 TRBV6-1 NA TGTGCCAGCAGTGTAGGACGGGAAAGTGACACCATATATTTT CASSVGRESDTIYF
16 NA TRBJ2-4 TRBV11-2 NA TGTGCCAGCAGCTTAGTGTTCGGTGGGACCAAAAACATTCAGTACTTC CASSLVFGGTKNIQYF
15 NA TRBJ1-1 TRBV6-5 TRBD1 TGTGCCAGCAGTTATGGGACAGCCTTGGTCACTGAAGCTTTCTTT CASSYGTALVTEAFF
15 NA TRBJ2-3 TRBV7-6 NA TGTGCCAGCAGCCCCGGGCCGAGAAGCACAGATACGCAGTATTTT CASSPGPRSTDTQYF
15 NA TRBJ1-5 TRBV18 TRBD1 TGTGCCAGCTCTCGGACAGGGGGCCTAAATCAGCCCCAGCATTTT CASSRTGGLNQPQHF
15 NA TRBJ2-2 TRBV27 NA TGTGCCAGCAGTTTGACGGTACCCAACGCCGGGGAGCTGTTTTTT CASSLTVPNAGELFF
16 NA TRBJ2-1 TRBV28 TRBD1 TGTGCCAGCAGTCCAGGGGACAGGCGAACCTACAATGAGCAGTTCTTC CASSPGDRRTYNEQFF
14 NA TRBJ2-5 TRBV6-1 TRBD1 TGTGCCAGCAGGGTCACAGGGGGAGTGGAGACCCAGTACTTC CASRVTGGVETQYF